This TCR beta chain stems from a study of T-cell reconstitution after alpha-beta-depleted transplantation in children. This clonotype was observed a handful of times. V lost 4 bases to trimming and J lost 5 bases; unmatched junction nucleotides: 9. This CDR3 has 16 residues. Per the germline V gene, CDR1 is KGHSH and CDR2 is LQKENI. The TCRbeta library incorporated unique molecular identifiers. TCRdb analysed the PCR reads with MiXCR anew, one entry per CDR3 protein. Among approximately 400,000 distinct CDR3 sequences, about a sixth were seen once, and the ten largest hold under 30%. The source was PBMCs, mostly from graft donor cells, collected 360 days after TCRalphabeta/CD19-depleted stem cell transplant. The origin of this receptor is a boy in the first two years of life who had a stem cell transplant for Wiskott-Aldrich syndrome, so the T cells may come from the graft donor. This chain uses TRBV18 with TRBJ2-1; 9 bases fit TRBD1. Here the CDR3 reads CASSRTGTGTNNEQFF. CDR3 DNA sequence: TGTGCCAGCTCACGAACCGGGACAGGGACTAACAATGAGCAGTTCTTC.